The 17 T cell receptor beta chains presented below share a single source sample, sequenced in a study of T cell repertoires in cytomegalovirus infection. Via MiXCR, TCRdb re-called the reads, giving one row per CDR3 protein. This sample has fewer than 200,000 distinct CDR3 sequences, with roughly 9.8% found just once. The specimen was PBMCs. The receptors were gathered from a human donor in good health (CMV status not recorded). Some clones in this sample may be carry-over from other donors' samples.

As concerns this clonotype: A much larger clone lies a single base off, so this may be a read error. The rearrangement links TRBV3-1 to TRBJ2-2; 15 bases map to TRBD2. CDR1 LGHDT and CDR2 YNNKEL come from the germline V gene (reference sequence). V shed 1 base, J shed 2 bases, and the junction held 2 bases outside the gene matches. The CDR3 length is 18 residues. The DNA for the CDR3 is TGTGCCAGCAGCCAAGTGGGACTAGCGGGAGGCAACACCGGGGAGCTGTTTTTT. Amino acid sequence: CASSQVGLAGGNTGELFF.

Only one count was recorded for this clonotype. This chain links TRBV30 with TRBJ1-2; the D gene is possibly TRBD1 (5 bases). Between the trimmed V and J ends, which lost 2 bases and 4 bases, there was a span of 11 bases. The CDR3 is 13 residues long. Germline CDR1 and CDR2: GTSNPN and SVGIG (reference sequence). Here the CDR3 reads CAWSSHRSYGYTF. CDR3 coding DNA: TGTGCCTGGAGTTCACACAGGAGCTATGGCTACACCTTC.

This clonotype showed up many times. This rearrangement joins TRBV20-1 to TRBJ1-1, with D uncertain. The CDR3 runs to 16 residues. The V and J ends lost 2 bases and 2 bases respectively, with 18 bases between them. The germline V gene has CDR1 DFQATT and CDR2 SNEGSKA (reference sequence). The CDR3 loop reads CSARSSKRVINTEAFF. DNA for the CDR3: TGCAGTGCTAGATCCTCCAAGCGGGTGATTAACACTGAAGCTTTCTTT.

This clonotype has more than one count but fewer than ten. The chain recombines TRBV14 with TRBJ2-2; D may be TRBD2 (5 bases). V was trimmed by 3 bases and J by 6 bases, leaving 14 bases between them. Per the germline V gene, CDR1 is SGHDN and CDR2 is FVKESK. This CDR3 comprises 15 residues. The CDR3 DNA is TGTGCCAGCAGCCACGAAAGCTCGGAGGCCGGGGAGCTGTTTTTT. It is translated as CASSHESSEAGELFF.

Notes on this clonotype: This may be a read error: a much more frequent sequence differs by one nucleotide. The chain has TRBV2 and TRBJ2-7, with a tentative D call TRBD1 (6 bases). With 4 bases removed from V and 0 bases from J, the gap between germline ends came to 10 bases. Germline-derived CDR1 and CDR2 are SNHLY and FYNNEI. CDR3 length: 14 amino acids. The CDR3 sequence is CASSAQGGSYEQYF. As DNA, the CDR3 is TGTGCCAGCAGTGCCCAAGGGGGCTCCTACGAGCAGTACTTC.

This clonotype was recorded a few times. The J gene is TRBJ1-1, the V gene TRBV7-9; D unresolved. The CDR3 consists of 15 residues. V was clipped by 2 bases and J by 5 bases, with 15 bases between them. Germline CDR1 reads SEHNR; CDR2 reads FQNEAQ (reference sequence). CDR3 amino acids: CASSLLSQVGTEAFF. The DNA of the CDR3 is TGTGCCAGCAGCTTACTCTCCCAGGTCGGGACTGAAGCTTTCTTT.

V is TRBV6-2 or TRBV6-3 and J is TRBJ2-1; 7 bases agree with TRBD2. The junction had 5 bases not matched to a gene; V was cut back by 6 bases and J by 0 bases. This CDR3 is built from 15 residues. Germline V lookup: CDR1 MNHEY, CDR2 SVGEGT. The DNA of the CDR3 is TGTGCCAGCAGCCGGCAGCGGGGCTCCTACAATGAGCAGTTCTTC. Residues: CASSRQRGSYNEQFF.

This clonotype has ten or more counts. The chain links TRBV12-3 or TRBV12-4 to TRBJ1-6; D gene unclear. This CDR3 is 14 amino acids long. V dropped 6 bases and J dropped 2 bases, with 8 bases sitting between them. In DNA, the CDR3 is TGTGCCAGCAGCGGAACCGCCTATAATTCACCCCTCCACTTT. Its translation: CASSGTAYNSPLHF.

Regarding this clonotype: One junction end disagrees with the germline gene, perhaps due to a read error. This chain connects TRBV6-1 to TRBJ1-6; the D gene is possibly TRBD1 (5 bases). Germline CDR1 and CDR2: MNHNS and SASEGT. This CDR3 spans 17 amino acids. CDR3 in DNA: TGTGCCGGCAGTCCAGACCTCTCGACAGTTTTAGGTACACCCCTCCACTTT. This gives the protein CAGSPDLSTVLGTPLHF.

This clonotype occurred many times. This rearrangement joins TRBV28 to TRBJ1-6; D possibly corresponds to TRBD1 (6 bases). V was cut by 6 bases and J by 8 bases, with 11 bases left in between. Germline loops: CDR1 MDHEN, CDR2 SYDVKM. The CDR3 length is 13 residues. The CDR3 region has the DNA TGTGCCAGCAGGCAGAGGGGGGATTCACCCCTCCACTTT. It is translated as CASRQRGDSPLHF.

The J gene is TRBJ2-2, the V gene TRBV10-3; TRBD2 matches at 9 bases. The ends lost 3 bases at V and 4 bases at J; junction bases unmatched: 6. The CDR3 runs 16 residues. Germline V CDR1 and CDR2: ENHRY, SYGVKD. The CDR3 sequence: CAISDSGLARTGELFF. CDR3 in DNA: TGTGCCATCAGTGACTCAGGACTAGCGCGCACCGGGGAGCTGTTTTTT.

This clonotype was observed many times. This chain connects TRBV6-2 or TRBV6-3 to TRBJ2-7; perhaps TRBD1 as D (5 bases). V was clipped by 5 bases and J by 3 bases, with 14 bases between them. The CDR3 sequence is 14 residues long. Germline loops: CDR1 MNHEY, CDR2 SVGEGT. DNA for the CDR3: TGTGCCAGCAGTCTATCTCAGGGATTCTACGAGCAGTACTTC. Protein: CASSLSQGFYEQYF.

This clonotype was detected ten times or more. This sequence joins TRBV7-2 and TRBJ1-4; D perhaps matches TRBD1 (5 bases). The germline gives CDR1 SGHTA, CDR2 FQGNSA. The CDR3 length is 15 residues. Trimming took off 5 bases at V and 8 bases at J, with 18 bases between the two ends. The CDR3 region has the DNA TGTGCCAGCAGCATAATTGGGACCCAAAGGGAAAAACTGTTTTTT. This gives the protein CASSIIGTQREKLFF.

This clonotype was seen ten or more times. This sequence joins TRBV7-2 and TRBJ2-3, with TRBD2 matching over 10 bases. The junction had 1 base not matched to a gene; V was cut back by 2 bases and J by 5 bases. Germline V lookup: CDR1 SGHTA, CDR2 FQGNSA. The CDR3 is 14 residues long. The DNA for the CDR3 is TGTGCCAGCAGCTTAAGCGGGGGGGAAGATACGCAGTATTTT. Encoded protein: CASSLSGGEDTQYF.

This clonotype was recorded many times. The chain joins TRBV7-2 to TRBJ1-1; D unresolved. The germline V gene has CDR1 SGHTA and CDR2 FQGNSA. V lost 4 bases to trimming and J lost 7 bases, with 10 bases between them. CDR3 length equals 12 residues. The chain's CDR3 is CASSSYLYEAFF. In DNA, the CDR3 is TGTGCCAGCAGCTCTTACCTCTATGAAGCTTTCTTT.

This clonotype was picked up many times. The chain carries TRBV7-8 and TRBJ2-1, with D unresolved. This CDR3 spans 15 amino acids. The V end was cut by 2 bases, the J end by 0 bases, with 8 bases between. From germline, CDR1 is SGHVS and CDR2 FQNEAQ. CDR3 residues: CASSLWPDSYNEQFF. CDR3 coding DNA: TGTGCCAGCAGCTTATGGCCAGACTCCTACAATGAGCAGTTCTTC.

This clonotype has ten or more counts. The chain links TRBV19 to TRBJ1-5, with no clear D. The CDR3 sequence is 15 residues long. Trimming removed 1 base at V and 4 bases at J, with 11 bases between. Germline values: CDR1 LNHDA, CDR2 SQIVND (reference sequence). The CDR3 sequence: CASSIGVRGNQPQHF. Here the CDR3 DNA reads TGTGCCAGTAGTATAGGGGTGAGAGGGAATCAGCCCCAGCATTTT.